The rows below give T cell receptor beta chains drawn from one sample of a study of T cell responses to AZD1222 COVID-19 vaccine. Produced via immunoSEQ multiplex PCR; TCRdb's table is partial and in-frame only. The sample consists of about 100,000 clones, 88% of them appearing once. The sample here was peripheral blood, taken on day 0 of AZD1222 vaccination. The receptors here all came from an adult in good health. Both conserved end residues are trimmed from each CDR3. Each record gives: clone size, V gene, CDR3 protein. Only some rows state a clone size, as once, few, many or a class for expanded clones.

few TRBV30 AWSVKGKTQY
NA TRBV30 AWSVQEADIQY
once TRBV5-6 ASSLGGVATEAF
NA TRBV11-3 ASSLQGSDEQF
NA TRBV19 ASSIGWYNEQF
NA TRBV7-2 ASSLGPGPYEQY
NA TRBV6-1 ASSEGKGIPETQY
once TRBV19 ASSPRAGNTIY
NA TRBV5-1 ASSLRGAGGSYNEQF
NA TRBV3-1/TRBV3-2 ASSPGTGYNEQF
NA TRBV7-9 ASSLTPTTGPVGELF
NA TRBV5-8 ASTRRGGVGEKLF
NA TRBV6-2/TRBV6-3 ASSAMGAKNIQY
NA TRBV18 ASYPPQGNTGELF
NA TRBV7-2 ASSLGTSGRGSTGELF
NA TRBV4-3 ASSQEKPDLGSVQLNEQF
NA TRBV27 ASSLFRESGETQY
NA TRBV7-8 ASSLETGQPQH
NA TRBV29-1 SVEVGGLPREQF
NA TRBV5-6 ASSLYEGMGGYT
NA TRBV27 ASSPGTDDYEQY
NA TRBV10-1 ASSETKLTEAF
NA TRBV11-2 ASRRPGQGFGNSGNTIY
once TRBV7-9 ASSFGTSGRINVDTQY
NA TRBV4-1 ASSQFGQGLGNTEAF
NA TRBV2 ASSVTRGSYNEQF
NA TRBV4-3 ASSQSSTSTDTQY
NA TRBV29-1 SGGGAWTGVSADTQY
NA TRBV25-1 ASSGGDRDNEQF
NA TRBV24-1 ATSDLGAGEQLH
NA TRBV7-9 ASSLWRGPRDTANYGYT
few TRBV30 AWNPKSTYEQY
NA TRBV6-1 ASSEALGLAGEWETQY
NA TRBV4-1 ASSQGTSATNEKLF
NA TRBV6-1 ASSEKGAGEPF
NA TRBV7-3 ASSLSGDRVNTGELF
NA TRBV24-1 ATSDPDSGVTEAF
NA TRBV10-3 AISESRLAGGGSQETQY
NA TRBV2 ASSEGDGRNQPQH
NA TRBV2 ASSQQGPTETQY
NA TRBV28 ASSSWGSGNTIY
NA TRBV27 ASRAGYNEQF
NA TRBV10-3 AISESDRGRAGQPQH
NA TRBV19 ASSILGTSIYNEQF
once TRBV2 ASTLGGTNYGYT
NA TRBV15 ATSRDPFREQY
NA TRBV28 ASSWTDSNQPQH
NA TRBV7-2 ASSLFRNEQF
NA TRBV30 ALATGVGPEQY
NA TRBV7-9 ASRPGGSYGYT
NA TRBV2 ASSPGGGSYSNQPQH
NA TRBV4-2 ASSPRTGGAKGTEAF
NA TRBV21-1 AMTRDRLSLNTEAF
NA TRBV5-1 ASSFSGTPNTGELF
NA TRBV7-3 ASSLGGQGNTEAF
NA TRBV5-1 ASSWGTDNEQY
NA TRBV11-2 ASSTTGLGTEAF
NA TRBV12-3/TRBV12-4 ASRGPYGTEAF
NA TRBV7-2 ASSLGGRGYEQY
NA TRBV7-9 ASSLPGQPRDRWYGYT